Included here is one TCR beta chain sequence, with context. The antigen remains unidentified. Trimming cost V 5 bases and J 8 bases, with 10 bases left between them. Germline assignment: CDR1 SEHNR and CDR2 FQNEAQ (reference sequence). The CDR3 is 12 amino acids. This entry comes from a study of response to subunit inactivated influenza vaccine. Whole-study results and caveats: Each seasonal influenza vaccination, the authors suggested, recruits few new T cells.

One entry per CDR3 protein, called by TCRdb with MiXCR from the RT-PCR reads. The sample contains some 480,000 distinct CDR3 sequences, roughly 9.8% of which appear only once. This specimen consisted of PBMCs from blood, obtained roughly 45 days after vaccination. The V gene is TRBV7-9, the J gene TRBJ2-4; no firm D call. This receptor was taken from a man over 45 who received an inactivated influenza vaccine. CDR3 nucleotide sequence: TGTGCCAGCAGCACGGATCTAGACATTCAGTACTTC. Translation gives CASSTDLDIQYF. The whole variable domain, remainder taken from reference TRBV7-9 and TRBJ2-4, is DTGVSQNPRHKITKRGQNVTFRCDPISEHNRLYWYRQTLGQGPEFLTYFQNEAQLEKSRLLSDRFSAERPKGSFSTLEIQRTEQGDSAMYLCASSTDLDIQYFGAGTRLSVL.